What follows are 32 T cell receptor beta chains derived from one specimen sequenced in a study of CD8 T cells in ankylosing spondylitis. General study results and limits: Ankylosing spondylitis blood appeared to carry a characteristic TCR beta motif of several highly homologous variants.

These receptors' antigens are unknown. One entry per CDR3 protein results from TCRdb running MiXCR on the 5' RACE reads. The table includes about 220,000 distinct CDR3 sequences, 5.5% to 7.5% detected once. The sample comprised blood, either unsorted or a sorted T cell fraction (not recorded which). The receptors shown here come from a male donor with ankylosing spondylitis.

This clonotype was detected ten times or more. The chain carries TRBV6-1 and TRBJ1-3; D uncertain. The germline V gene encodes CDR1 MNHNS and CDR2 SASEGT. The CDR3 extends over 15 amino acids. Trimming shortened V by 5 bases and J by 0 bases, and 11 bases separated the two germline ends. DNA of the CDR3: TGTGCCAGCAGTCTGCTGGCCGGCTCTGGAAACACCATATATTTT. Translating it yields CASSLLAGSGNTIYF.

This clonotype was detected many times. V gene TRBV6-5 combines with J gene TRBJ2-4; either TRBD1 or TRBD2 may fit D (6 bases each). Germline CDR1 is MNHEY and CDR2 is SVGAGI. This CDR3 contains 17 residues. Trimming cost V 4 bases and J 5 bases, with 21 bases left between them. This CDR3 is CASSLGGLYHRQNIQYF. CDR3 nucleotide sequence: TGTGCCAGCAGTTTGGGGGGCCTCTATCACCGACAAAACATTCAGTACTTC.

This clonotype came up many times. The chain uses TRBV7-6 and TRBJ1-2, with a tentative D call TRBD1 (5 bases). Trimming left V 5 bases short and J 2 bases short, with 18 bases between. CDR3 length: 16 amino acids. Per germline, CDR1 SGHVS and CDR2 FNYEAQ. The CDR3 is CASSPAEGRGNYGYTF. The CDR3, as DNA: TGTGCCAGCAGCCCGGCGGAAGGGAGGGGAAACTATGGCTACACCTTC.

The table lists this clonotype with many counts. The chain carries TRBV5-1 and TRBJ2-1; 9 positions match TRBD2. The ends lost 1 base at V and 0 bases at J; junction bases unmatched: 5. Germline V CDR1 and CDR2: SGHRS, YFSETQ. The CDR3 is 17 amino acids. The DNA of the CDR3 is TGCGCCAGCAGCTTGTCGCTAGCGGGGTTCTCCTACAATGAGCAGTTCTTC. Its protein product is CASSLSLAGFSYNEQFF.

This clonotype was detected many times. This chain links TRBV5-1 with TRBJ2-1; D unclear. Germline V gene lookup returns CDR1 SGHRS and CDR2 YFSETQ. The V end was cut by 2 bases, the J end by 7 bases, with 13 bases between. The CDR3 has 14 amino acids. The CDR3 here is CASSFIGVGNEQFF. In DNA form, the CDR3 reads TGCGCCAGCAGCTTCATCGGAGTTGGAAATGAGCAGTTCTTC.

At least ten counts were recorded for this clonotype. This chain uses TRBV6-1 with TRBJ2-1, with a weak D call TRBD2 (7 bases). The CDR3 length is 14 residues. From germline, CDR1 is MNHNS and CDR2 SASEGT. V was clipped by 8 bases and J by 4 bases, with 15 bases between them. The CDR3 here is CASGGGAVYNEQFF. In nucleotides, the CDR3 is TGTGCCAGCGGGGGGGGGGCCGTTTACAATGAGCAGTTCTTC.

There are many counts of this clonotype. V usage is TRBV4-3 and J usage is TRBJ2-2, with D possibly being TRBD2 (6 bases). Trimming took 0 bases from V and 0 from J, leaving 14 bases between them. The germline gives CDR1 LGHNA, CDR2 YSLEER. The CDR3 is 18 residues long. The CDR3 bases are TGCGCCAGCAGCCAAGACGGGACTCGGGTCACGAACACCGGGGAGCTGTTTTTT. It is translated as CASSQDGTRVTNTGELFF.

Many counts were recorded for this clonotype. This chain uses TRBV28 with TRBJ1-6; possible D gene TRBD1, 5 bases. The ends were cut back, 3 bases at V and 7 bases at J, with 10 bases in the middle. Germline V CDR1 and CDR2: MDHEN, SYDVKM. There are 14 residues in the CDR3. The CDR3 is CASSFEGSNSPLHF. As DNA, the CDR3 is TGTGCCAGCAGTTTTGAGGGGTCGAATTCACCCCTCCACTTT.

This clonotype occurred a few times. The chain carries TRBV12-3 or TRBV12-4 and TRBJ1-4; possibly TRBD1 for D (6 bases). Trimming stripped 4 bases from V and 0 bases from J, with 6 bases between. CDR3 length equals 14 residues. The chain's CDR3 is CASSWTATNEKLFF. CDR3 in DNA: TGTGCCAGCAGTTGGACAGCAACTAATGAAAAACTGTTTTTT.

The table lists this clonotype with a few counts. The chain couples TRBV7-9 to TRBJ1-1; no clear D. The ends were cut back, 6 bases at V and 5 bases at J, with 19 bases in the middle. Germline CDR1 SEHNR, CDR2 FQNEAQ (reference sequence). CDR3 length: 15 residues. DNA for the CDR3: TGTGCCAGCAGTCCTTCAGAGTTAGAGGAAACTGAAGCTTTCTTT. Amino acids: CASSPSELEETEAFF.

The CDR3 DNA reads TGCGCCAGCAGCCAAGGACAGGGGGAGGGCGCAGATACGCAGTATTTT. It is translated as CASSQGQGEGADTQYF. This rearrangement joins TRBV4-3 to TRBJ2-3; TRBD1 aligns across 9 bases. CDR3 length equals 16 residues. The germline V gene has CDR1 LGHNA and CDR2 YSLEER. V was clipped by 1 base and J by 4 bases; unmatched bases: 6.

The chain's CDR3 is CASSLSGRKAGELFF. CDR3 bases: TGTGCCAGCAGTTTGTCGGGTCGAAAGGCCGGGGAGCTGTTTTTT. This chain uses TRBV28 with TRBJ2-2, with D unresolved. The germline V gene encodes CDR1 MDHEN and CDR2 SYDVKM. Trimming removed 3 bases at V and 6 bases at J, with 14 bases between. This CDR3 is 15 amino acids long. The full variable domain, its missing parts supplied by reference TRBV28 and TRBJ2-2, is DVKVTQSSRYLVKRTGEKVFLECVQDMDHENMFWYRQDPGLGLRLIYFSYDVKMKEKGDIPEGYSVSREKKERFSLILESASTNQTSMYLCASSLSGRKAGELFFGEGSRLTVL.

This clonotype came up many times. The gene calls are TRBV12-3 or TRBV12-4 and TRBJ2-7; 9 nucleotides align to TRBD2. The ends lost 4 bases at V and 2 bases at J; junction bases unmatched: 3. The CDR3 is 14 residues long. The CDR3 is CASSWGLATYEQYF. CDR3 sequence (DNA): TGTGCCAGCAGTTGGGGACTAGCAACCTACGAGCAGTACTTC.

This clonotype was recorded at least ten times. The chain employs TRBV7-2 and TRBJ1-2; weak D call: TRBD1 (6 bases). V lost 4 bases and J 4 bases, leaving 10 bases between the germline ends. CDR1 is SGHTA and CDR2 is FQGNSA in the germline V gene. The CDR3 is made up of 13 amino acids. The CDR3 sequence is CASSYTTGYGYTF. The CDR3 DNA reads TGTGCCAGCAGCTATACGACAGGCTATGGCTACACCTTC.

The table lists this clonotype with many counts. The gene calls are TRBV27 and TRBJ2-5, with D possibly matching TRBD2 (6 bases). The CDR3 has 13 amino acids. Germline loops: CDR1 MNHEY, CDR2 SMNVEV (reference sequence). V shed 7 bases and J shed 5 bases, with 14 bases lying between them. CDR3 bases: TGTGCCAGCAAGCAAAGAGGGAGGGAGACCCAGTACTTC. Translating gives CASKQRGRETQYF.

This clonotype was picked up many times. The chain has TRBV12-3 or TRBV12-4 and TRBJ1-1; D is perhaps TRBD1 (6 bases). This CDR3 contains 14 residues. The V end lost 6 bases, the J end lost 4 bases, and 15 bases lay between the germline ends. The CDR3 DNA reads as TGTGCCAGCAGCCTTCTTAGGGGGGGCACTGAAGCTTTCTTT. Its translation: CASSLLRGGTEAFF.

This clonotype was detected ten times or more. The rearrangement joins TRBV6-5 to TRBJ2-7; 7 bases agree with TRBD1. The V and J ends lost 0 bases and 3 bases, in that order; junction bases with no gene match: 8. Germline loops: CDR1 MNHEY, CDR2 SVGAGI. The CDR3 sequence is 16 residues long. In DNA form, the CDR3 reads TGTGCCAGCAGTTACTCGAAGGGACAGCTAGACTACGAGCAGTACTTC. As protein: CASSYSKGQLDYEQYF.

This clonotype was observed at least ten times. For the CDR3, the DNA is TGTGCCAGCAGCCCGGGACAGGGTTTGTACGAGCAGTACTTC. It yields the protein CASSPGQGLYEQYF. This chain uses TRBV7-9 with TRBJ2-7; 9 positions match TRBD1. The V gene end was trimmed by 5 bases and the J gene end by 4 bases; junction bases not matched to a gene: 6. CDR3 length: 14 residues. Germline assignment: CDR1 SEHNR and CDR2 FQNEAQ (reference sequence).

This clonotype has ten or more counts. The chain uses TRBV6-1 and TRBJ1-3; D ambiguous. Germline V CDR1 and CDR2: MNHNS, SASEGT. Trimming stripped 5 bases from V and 2 bases from J, with 10 bases between. The CDR3 spans 14 residues. The CDR3 loop reads CASSTRLAGNTIYF. The CDR3 region has the DNA TGTGCCAGCAGTACCAGGCTGGCTGGAAACACCATATATTTT.

This clonotype showed up many times. This chain links TRBV4-3 with TRBJ2-3; D is perhaps TRBD1 (6 bases). Germline V CDR1 and CDR2: LGHNA, YSLEER. The V end lost 0 bases, the J end lost 4 bases, and 14 bases lay between the germline ends. The CDR3 extends over 16 amino acids. CDR3 sequence reads: CASSQDVGAEPDTQYF. CDR3 sequence (DNA): TGCGCCAGCAGCCAAGATGTGGGGGCAGAGCCAGATACGCAGTATTTT.

This clonotype was counted only a few times. The gene calls are TRBV7-9 and TRBJ1-4; 10 nucleotides line up with TRBD1. The junction had 6 bases not matched to a gene; V was cut back by 5 bases and J by 6 bases. The CDR3 runs 15 residues. Germline CDR1 is SEHNR and CDR2 is FQNEAQ (reference sequence). The CDR3: CASSPRDRGYEKLFF. Here the CDR3 DNA reads TGTGCCAGCAGCCCGAGGGACAGGGGATATGAAAAACTGTTTTTT.

In this sample, this clonotype turned up many times. The chain recombines TRBV15 with TRBJ1-5, with D tentatively TRBD1 (5 bases). Trimming took 0 bases from V and 6 from J, leaving 9 bases between them. This CDR3 has 14 residues. Germline CDR1 reads LNHNV; CDR2 reads YYDKDF (reference sequence). CDR3 DNA sequence: TGTGCCACCAGCAGAGAGAGGGGTGCTCAGCCCCAGCATTTT. Translated: CATSRERGAQPQHF.

This clonotype came up many times. This chain links TRBV27 with TRBJ2-1; 7 nucleotides line up with TRBD1. Germline V gene sequence: CDR1 MNHEY, CDR2 SMNVEV (reference sequence). The CDR3 extends over 14 amino acids. Unmatched junction bases numbered 5, after V lost 2 bases and J lost 7 bases. Here the CDR3 DNA reads TGTGCCAGCAGTTTAGGGACAGTATGGAATGAGCAGTTCTTC. Its protein is CASSLGTVWNEQFF.

This clonotype has at least ten counts. The genes are TRBV29-1 and TRBJ1-1; D remains unclear. Germline loops: CDR1 SQVTM, CDR2 ANQGSEA. V was cut by 4 bases and J by 5 bases, with 8 bases left in between. The CDR3 has 11 amino acids. The CDR3 loop reads CSVALGTEAFF. The CDR3 region has the DNA TGCAGCGTTGCCCTGGGTACTGAAGCTTTCTTT. Filled out from reference TRBV29-1 and TRBJ1-1, the complete variable domain reads SAVISQKPSRDICQRGTSLTIQCQVDSQVTMMFWYRQQPGQSLTLIATANQGSEATYESGFVIDKFPISRPNLTFSTLTVSNMSPEDSSIYLCSVALGTEAFFGQGTRLTVV.

This clonotype was counted at least ten times. V is TRBV7-8 and J is TRBJ2-5; no firm D call. Trimming took 6 bases from V and 1 from J, leaving 15 bases between them. The CDR3 totals 15 residues. The germline V gene has CDR1 SGHVS and CDR2 FQNEAQ. CDR3 coding DNA: TGTGCCAGCAGTGATACAGTTGTGGGCCAAGAGACCCAGTACTTC. Translation: CASSDTVVGQETQYF.

In its sample, this clonotype was seen many times. V gene TRBV12-3 or TRBV12-4 combines with J gene TRBJ1-1; no reliable D call. Trimming took off 3 bases at V and 6 bases at J, with 8 bases between the two ends. The length of the CDR3 is 12 residues. In nucleotides, the CDR3 is TGTGCCAGCAGTTTGGGGAGCGCTGAAGCTTTCTTT. The encoded protein is CASSLGSAEAFF.

The chain uses TRBV13 and TRBJ1-6; 8 bases are a match to TRBD1. CDR1 and CDR2 (germline): PRHDT, FYEKMQ (reference sequence). The V and J ends lost 4 bases and 8 bases, in that order; junction bases with no gene match: 7. This CDR3 contains 15 residues. The CDR3 is CASSSRDRGYSPLHF. CDR3 in DNA: TGTGCCAGCAGCTCCCGTGACAGGGGTTATTCACCCCTCCACTTT.

This clonotype came up many times. The gene calls are TRBV4-3 and TRBJ2-7; D unclear. The CDR3 is 16 residues long. Germline V gene sequence: CDR1 LGHNA, CDR2 YSLEER. V gave up 0 bases and J gave up 0 bases, with 12 bases separating them. CDR3 sequence: CASSQDSGPVSYEQYF. CDR3 nucleotides: TGCGCCAGCAGCCAAGACTCCGGGCCTGTCTCCTACGAGCAGTACTTC.

This clonotype was detected many times. The DNA for the CDR3 is TGTGCCAGCAGCTTCGTGCGGGGATCGGGCAATGAGCAGTTCTTC. Protein product: CASSFVRGSGNEQFF. The rearrangement uses TRBV7-3 and TRBJ2-1; D might be TRBD2 (6 bases). Trimming removed 3 bases at V and 6 bases at J, with 15 bases between. In germline, CDR1 is SGHTA, CDR2 FQGTGA. This CDR3 comprises 15 residues.

V is TRBV27 and J is TRBJ2-7, with D possibly matching TRBD1 (6 bases). This CDR3 comprises 14 residues. Germline loops: CDR1 MNHEY, CDR2 SMNVEV (reference sequence). V dropped 6 bases and J dropped 7 bases, with 19 bases sitting between them. The chain's CDR3 is CASSSQGSFGEQYF. The CDR3 DNA follows: TGTGCCAGCAGCTCCCAGGGGTCCTTCGGAGAGCAGTACTTC.

This clonotype was recorded a few times. The chain links TRBV7-2 to TRBJ2-1; D may be TRBD2 (7 bases). The CDR3 is made up of 16 amino acids. V lost 4 bases and J lost 7, with 20 bases in between. The germline V gene encodes CDR1 SGHTA and CDR2 FQGNSA. The CDR3 region has the DNA TGTGCCAGCAGCTGGGGGGGCGGGGCTTACGGGAATGAGCAGTTCTTC. This translates into CASSWGGGAYGNEQFF.

This clonotype was counted at least ten times. The V gene is TRBV15, the J gene TRBJ1-1; no clear D. The CDR3 spans 14 residues. Between the trimmed V and J ends, which lost 8 bases and 1 base, there was a span of 14 bases. The germline gives CDR1 LNHNV, CDR2 YYDKDF (reference sequence). The CDR3 here is CATRLSTENTEAFF. The CDR3 DNA sequence: TGTGCCACCCGGTTAAGCACGGAGAACACTGAAGCTTTCTTT.